This T cell receptor beta chain was recorded in a study of T cell responses to AZD1222 COVID-19 vaccine. Study-wide results and limits: Baseline testing showed seropositivity in only a handful of AZD1222 recipients. Donors were mostly white British, more females; clonal diversity possibly underestimated. Reportedly, nearly half of unique spike TCRs recognized epitopes outside B.1.351/B.1.1.7 mutations. Among vaccine-associated CD4 TCRs, coverage spanned spike, with dominance at 160-218 and 743-854.

The germline CDR1 and CDR2 sequences are SGHRS and YFSETQ. This CDR3 contains 16 residues. V lost 0 bases to trimming and J lost 4 bases, with 16 bases between them. Here immunoSEQ multiplex PCR was the method, and the copy in TCRdb shows in-frame clones only, minus some. The sample lists around 160,000 clones, around 89% occurring once. On this clone: Antigen specificity is unknown.

The V call is TRBV5-1, the J call TRBJ1-1; TRBD1 is a possible D gene (6 bases). Sample: peripheral blood, taken on day 0 of AZD1222 vaccination. The clonotype originates from an adult in good health. The CDR3 sequence: CASSLVAGAVGTEAFF. The CDR3 nucleotides read TGCGCCAGCAGCTTGGTGGCGGGGGCGGTGGGCACTGAAGCTTTCTTT.